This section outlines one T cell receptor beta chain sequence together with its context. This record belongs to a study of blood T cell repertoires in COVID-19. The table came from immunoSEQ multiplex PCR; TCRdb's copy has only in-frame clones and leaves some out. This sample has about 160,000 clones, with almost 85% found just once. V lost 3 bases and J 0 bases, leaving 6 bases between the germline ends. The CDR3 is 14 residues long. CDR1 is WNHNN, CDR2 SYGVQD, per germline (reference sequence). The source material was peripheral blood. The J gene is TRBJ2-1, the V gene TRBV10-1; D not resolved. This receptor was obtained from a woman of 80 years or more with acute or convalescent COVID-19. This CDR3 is CASSDWSSYNEQFF. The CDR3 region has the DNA TGCGCCAGCAGTGATTGGAGCTCCTACAATGAGCAGTTCTTC.